The 4 T cell receptor beta chains presented below share a single source sample, sequenced in a study of blood T cell repertoires in COVID-19. TCRdb's copy holds only in-frame clones and misses some; the assay was immunoSEQ multiplex PCR. This sample has about 100,000 clones, with over 70% found just once. Source material: peripheral blood. These receptors originate from a man between 45 and 60 years old who had recovered from COVID-19.

The chain joins TRBV7-3 to TRBJ2-1; 10 nucleotides agree with TRBD2. Germline lookup yields CDR1 SGHTA and CDR2 FQGTGA. The CDR3 has 19 residues. V shed 5 bases, J shed 4 bases, and the junction held 17 bases outside the gene matches. The CDR3 sequence is CASSRRGLAGVNAYNEQFF. CDR3 in DNA: TGTGCCAGCAGCAGAAGAGGTCTAGCGGGGGTCAACGCGTACAATGAGCAGTTCTTC.

This chain connects TRBV20-1 to TRBJ2-1, with 7 bases aligning to TRBD1. Trimming took 3 bases from V and 1 from J; bases not matched to a gene: 3. Per the germline V gene, CDR1 is DFQATT and CDR2 is SNEGSKA (reference sequence). The CDR3 covers 14 residues. This chain's CDR3 is CSASGRGSYNEQFF. CDR3 nucleotides: TGCAGTGCTAGTGGCAGGGGGTCCTACAATGAGCAGTTCTTC.

This clone counts as medium-sized. This rearrangement joins TRBV24-1 to TRBJ2-1, with D possibly matching TRBD1 (6 bases). This CDR3 region has 17 residues. Trimming cost V 3 bases and J 1 base, with 15 bases left between them. Germline V gene data show CDR1 as KGHDR and CDR2 as SFDVKD. Here the CDR3 DNA reads TGTGCCACCAGTGATGCCGGGACAAAGGTATCCTACAATGAGCAGTTCTTC. Protein product: CATSDAGTKVSYNEQFF.

The genes are TRBV14 and TRBJ2-7, with TRBD2 as a possible D gene (5 bases). Germline CDR1 and CDR2: SGHDN and FVKESK. Trimming removed 4 bases at V and 8 bases at J, with 9 bases between. The CDR3 runs 11 residues. The CDR3 here is CASSPGGKQYF. CDR3 nucleotides: TGTGCCAGCAGCCCCGGAGGCAAGCAGTACTTC. Full variable domain (remainder filled in from reference TRBV14 and TRBJ2-7): EAGVTQFPSHSVIEKGQTVTLRCDPISGHDNLYWYRRVMGKEIKFLLHFVKESKQDESGMPNNRFLAERTGGTYSTLKVQPAELEDSGVYFCASSPGGKQYFGPGTRLTVT.